This is a list of T cell receptor beta chains from one sample in a study of T cell responses to AZD1222 COVID-19 vaccine. Produced via immunoSEQ multiplex PCR; TCRdb's table is partial and in-frame only. The sample yields 150,000 to 200,000 clones, approximately 90% seen once. The source material was peripheral blood, sampled 28 days after the second AZD1222 dose. These receptors were taken from an adult who received the AZD1222 COVID-19 vaccine. Both conserved end residues are part of each CDR3. A D gene is named only where the DNA matches it firmly. Part of the rows lack a size; the others show once, few, many or a class for expanded clones.

cdr3_aa	cdr3_nt	v_call	j_call	clone_size	d_call
CASSLAEDRGNEKLFF	TGTGCCAGCAGCTTGGCCGAGGACAGGGGTAATGAAAAACTGTTTTTT	TRBV5-4	TRBJ1-4	NA	TRBD1
CASSHSRGQGKDNQPQHF	TGCGCCAGCAGCCACAGCCGGGGACAGGGTAAGGACAATCAGCCCCAGCATTTT	TRBV23-1	TRBJ1-5	NA	TRBD1
CASCFGENTEAFF	TGTGCCAGCTGCTTCGGCGAGAACACTGAAGCTTTCTTT	TRBV18	TRBJ1-1	once	NA
CASSPRSGGDTF	TGTGCCAGCAGCCCACGGTCTGGCGGTGACACCTTC	TRBV7-2	TRBJ1-2	NA	NA
CASSFQRNTEAFF	TGTGCCAGCAGTTTTCAGCGGAACACTGAAGCTTTCTTT	TRBV2	TRBJ1-1	once	NA
CAWSNRRGGEGNQPQHF	TGTGCCTGGAGCAACCGACGGGGGGGCGAGGGCAATCAGCCCCAGCATTTT	TRBV30	TRBJ1-5	once	NA
CASRRDSGNTIYF	TGTGCCAGCAGGCGGGACAGCGGAAACACCATATATTTT	TRBV2	TRBJ1-3	NA	TRBD1
CASSTGRAYSNQPQHF	TGTGCCAGCAGCACCGGACGGGCCTATAGCAATCAGCCCCAGCATTTT	TRBV27	TRBJ1-5	NA	NA
CATSDPGRGTEAFF	TGTGCCACCAGTGACCCTGGCAGGGGCACTGAAGCTTTCTTT	TRBV24-1	TRBJ1-1	NA	NA
CASSLGRGMNTGELFF	TGTGCCAGCAGCTTGGGTCGGGGGATGAACACCGGGGAGCTGTTTTTT	TRBV5-4	TRBJ2-2	few	NA
CATWGPLIWAFF	TGTGCCACCTGGGGACCCCTCATCTGGGCTTTCTTT	TRBV6-5	TRBJ1-1	NA	NA
CATKQVPSYNSPLHF	TGTGCCACAAAACAGGTCCCCTCCTATAATTCACCCCTCCACTTT	TRBV15	TRBJ1-6	NA	NA
CASSPPEGGWYGYTF	TGTGCCAGCTCACCACCGGAGGGTGGATGGTATGGCTACACCTTC	TRBV18	TRBJ1-2	NA	NA
CASSFRNQPQHF	TGTGCCAGCAGCTTCAGGAATCAGCCCCAGCATTTT	TRBV7-2	TRBJ1-5	NA	NA
CASSSLSGNEQFF	TGTGCCAGCAGCTCTCTGTCTGGCAATGAGCAGTTCTTC	TRBV5-6	TRBJ2-1	NA	NA
CASSLGGTGGAQETQYF	TGCGCCAGCAGCTTGGGCGGGACAGGGGGCGCACAGGAGACCCAGTACTTC	TRBV5-1	TRBJ2-5	NA	TRBD1
CASSPAVGRGGYTF	TGTGCCAGCAGTCCAGCGGTCGGGCGTGGTGGCTACACCTTC	TRBV6-1	TRBJ1-2	NA	NA
CASSYGPSTPGLGNEKLFF	TGTGCCAGCAGTTACGGGCCATCGACACCGGGCCTCGGTAATGAAAAACTGTTTTTT	TRBV6-2/TRBV6-3	TRBJ1-4	NA	NA
CAISESTLAGANEQFF	TGTGCCATCAGTGAGTCGACCCTAGCGGGGGCGAATGAGCAGTTCTTC	TRBV10-3	TRBJ2-1	NA	TRBD2
CASRGIRETQYF	TGTGCCAGTAGGGGGATCCGAGAGACCCAGTACTTC	TRBV19	TRBJ2-5	NA	NA
CASSQWGSQGYTF	TGTGCCAGCAGCCAATGGGGATCGCAAGGCTACACCTTC	TRBV4-2	TRBJ1-2	few	NA
CATSRDYGLVAKLFF	TGTGCCACCAGCAGAGATTATGGGTTGGTAGCAAAACTGTTTTTT	TRBV15	TRBJ1-4	few	NA
CASSARGPSSGANVLTF	TGTGCCAGTAGCGCTAGGGGGCCCAGCTCTGGGGCCAACGTCCTGACTTTC	TRBV19	TRBJ2-6	once	TRBD1
CASSSLAGPYEQYF	TGTGCCAGCAGCTCTCTAGCGGGACCCTACGAGCAGTACTTC	TRBV6-5	TRBJ2-7	NA	TRBD2
CASSLGRAIYGYTF	TGTGCCAGCAGCTTAGGCCGGGCCATCTATGGCTACACCTTC	TRBV7-8	TRBJ1-2	NA	NA
CASSYGGLRTEAFF	TGTGCCAGCAGTTACGGGGGACTTAGGACTGAAGCTTTCTTT	TRBV6-5	TRBJ1-1	NA	NA
CASSERIPTEAFF	TGTGCCAGCAGTGAAAGGATCCCCACTGAAGCTTTCTTT	TRBV6-1	TRBJ1-1	NA	NA
CASSLVPTEAFF	TGTGCCAGCAGTTTAGTACCAACTGAAGCTTTCTTT	TRBV28	TRBJ1-1	NA	NA
CASSRLGSPLHF	TGTGCCAGCAGCCGATTGGGCTCACCCCTCCACTTT	TRBV3-1/TRBV3-2	TRBJ1-6	NA	NA